The present entry profiles one TCR beta chain with its context. No antigen is known for it. These data belong to a study of PD-1 blockade in classical Hodgkin lymphoma. Points from the study as a whole: Newly diagnosed patients reportedly trailed healthy donors in baseline TCR diversity. Repertoire differences have undefined causes, possibly disease activity or prior therapy.

The protocol was immunoSEQ multiplex PCR, while the TCRdb copy is restricted to in-frame clones and leaves out a portion. The sample contains more than 15,000 clones, approximately 86% of which appear only once. The length of the CDR3 is 15 residues. The germline gives CDR1 MDHEN, CDR2 SYDVKM. Trimming pared 5 bases from V and 5 bases from J, leaving 18 bases between. The time point denotes: newly diagnosed, previously untreated cHL patient sample. Newly diagnosed, untreated classical Hodgkin lymphoma PBMCs provided comparison. The origin of this receptor is a human donor with classical Hodgkin lymphoma. The sequenced sample was peripheral blood mononuclear cells (PBMCs). This chain uses TRBV28 with TRBJ2-5; possibly TRBD1 for D (6 bases). The CDR3 DNA follows: TGTGCCAGCAGTGTGAAAACAGGGTTGGGCGAGACCCAGTACTTC. Encoded protein: CASSVKTGLGETQYF. The variable domain in full, with the rest retrieved from reference TRBV28 and TRBJ2-5, is DVKVTQSSRYLVKRTGEKVFLECVQDMDHENMFWYRQDPGLGLRLIYFSYDVKMKEKGDIPEGYSVSREKKERFSLILESASTNQTSMYLCASSVKTGLGETQYFGPGTRLLVL.